The clone carrying this T cell receptor beta chain was found many times. Its antigen remains unidentified. This specimen belongs to a study of T cell repertoires in cytomegalovirus infection. For the study at large: Matching HLA type and CMV infection were both indicated by public TCR beta signatures.

Each CDR3 protein is one row after TCRdb ran MiXCR on the reads. The sample contains roughly 280,000 distinct CDR3 sequences, 12% to 15% of which appear only once. Study conclusions and caveats: HLA-C-restricted CMV clonotypes gave the most frequent clonotype in two of eight donors. There were carriers of CMV plus the relevant HLA, and cumulative public TCR beta family frequency identified them.

Germline V CDR1 and CDR2: SQVTM, ANQGSEA. The germline V and J ends were trimmed by 4 bases and 5 bases, with 15 bases remaining between them. The CDR3 has 13 amino acids. The V gene is TRBV29-1, the J gene TRBJ2-7; D is unclear. The sequencing sample was made of PBMCs. This receptor was identified in a human donor in good health (CMV status not recorded). Some clones in this sample may be carry-over from other donors' samples. For the CDR3, the DNA is TGCAGCGTTGCCCCCAGGCCAATGGACGAGCAGTACTTC. Translating it yields CSVAPRPMDEQYF.